This record concerns one T cell receptor beta chain sequence. The CDR3 runs to 13 residues. The ends lost 4 bases at V and 6 bases at J; junction bases unmatched: 4. From germline, CDR1 is KGHSH and CDR2 LQKENI. This entry comes from a study of shared clonotypes between healthy human individuals. Background on the study: Each donor had three CD4 naive, three CD4 memory, two CD8 naive and one CD8 memory plate.

TCRdb keeps only in-frame clones here, not all; method: immunoSEQ multiplex PCR. The repertoire has 850,000 to 1,200,000 clones, about 70% of them found once; the top ten carry around 1.4%. Sequencing was carried out using memory CD4+ T cells sorted from blood. Stated subset: CD45RA-negative fraction. This TCR came from a young man in good health. The chain carries TRBV18 and TRBJ2-7; 9 bases line up with TRBD1. DNA for the CDR3: TGTGCCAGCTCACGGGACAGGGAGGGCGAGCAGTACTTC. Amino acid sequence: CASSRDREGEQYF.